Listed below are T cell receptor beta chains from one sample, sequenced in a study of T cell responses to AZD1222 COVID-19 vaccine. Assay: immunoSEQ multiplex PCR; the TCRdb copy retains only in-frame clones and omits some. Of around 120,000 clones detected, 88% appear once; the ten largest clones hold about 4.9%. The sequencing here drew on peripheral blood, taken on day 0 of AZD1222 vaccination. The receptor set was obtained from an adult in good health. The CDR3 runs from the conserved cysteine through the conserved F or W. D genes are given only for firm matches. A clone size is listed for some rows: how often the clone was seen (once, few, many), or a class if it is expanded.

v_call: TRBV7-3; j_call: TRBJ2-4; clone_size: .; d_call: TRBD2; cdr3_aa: CASSFGGSAKNIQYF; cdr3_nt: TGTGCCAGCAGCTTCGGGGGGTCAGCCAAAAACATTCAGTACTTC
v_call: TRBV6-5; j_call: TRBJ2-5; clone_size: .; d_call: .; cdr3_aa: CASSLSTARGETQYF; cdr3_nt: TGTGCCAGCAGTTTGAGCACGGCCAGGGGCGAGACCCAGTACTTC
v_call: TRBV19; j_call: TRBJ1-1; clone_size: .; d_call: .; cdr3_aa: CASREQGESTEAFF; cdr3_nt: TGTGCCAGTAGGGAACAGGGTGAGAGCACTGAAGCTTTCTTT
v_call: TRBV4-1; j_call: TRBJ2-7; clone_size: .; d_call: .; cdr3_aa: CASSQDLPPSSYEQYF; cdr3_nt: TGCGCCAGCAGCCAAGATCTCCCCCCGAGCTCCTACGAGCAGTACTTC
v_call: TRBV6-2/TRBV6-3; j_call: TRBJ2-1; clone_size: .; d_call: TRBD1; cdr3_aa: CASSTGQGDNNEQFF; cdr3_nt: TGTGCCAGCAGTACCGGTCAGGGGGATAACAATGAGCAGTTCTTC
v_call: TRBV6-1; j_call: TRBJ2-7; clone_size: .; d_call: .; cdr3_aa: CASSELTYEQYF; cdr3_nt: TGTGCCAGCAGTGAACTGACCTACGAGCAGTACTTC
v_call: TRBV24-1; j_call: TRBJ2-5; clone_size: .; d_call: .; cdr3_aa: CATSDFEGYQETQYF; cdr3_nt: TGTGCCACCAGTGATTTCGAGGGGTACCAAGAGACCCAGTACTTC
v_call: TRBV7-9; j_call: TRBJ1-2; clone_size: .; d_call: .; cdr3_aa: CASSLARVDGYTF; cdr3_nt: TGTGCCAGCAGCTTAGCCAGGGTAGATGGCTACACCTTC
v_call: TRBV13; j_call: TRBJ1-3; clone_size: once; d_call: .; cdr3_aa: CASSPAYKGINSGNTIYF; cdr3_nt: TGTGCCAGCAGCCCTGCTTATAAGGGGATCAACTCTGGAAACACCATATATTTT
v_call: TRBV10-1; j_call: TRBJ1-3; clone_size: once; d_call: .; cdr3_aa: CASSESLSGNTIYF; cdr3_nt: TGCGCCAGCAGTGAGAGCCTCTCTGGAAACACCATATATTTT
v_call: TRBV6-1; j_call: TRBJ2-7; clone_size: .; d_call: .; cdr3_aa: CASSETGQREQYF; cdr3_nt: TGTGCCAGCAGTGAGACGGGTCAGCGGGAGCAGTACTTC
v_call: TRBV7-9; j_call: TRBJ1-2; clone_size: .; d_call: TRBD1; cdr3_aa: CASSRRQGSWGYTF; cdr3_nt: TGTGCCAGCAGCAGGCGACAGGGGAGTTGGGGCTACACCTTC
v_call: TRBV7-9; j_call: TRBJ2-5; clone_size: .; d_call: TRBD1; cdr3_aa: CASSPPRTGQTQYF; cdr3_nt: TGTGCCAGCAGCCCTCCAAGGACAGGGCAGACCCAGTACTTC
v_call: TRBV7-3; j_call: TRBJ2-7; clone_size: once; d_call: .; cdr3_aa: CASSLGPSSSYEQYF; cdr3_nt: TGTGCCAGCAGCTTGGGACCTTCGAGCTCCTACGAGCAGTACTTC
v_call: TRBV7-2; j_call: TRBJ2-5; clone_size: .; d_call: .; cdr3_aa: CASSSLPRQGETQYF; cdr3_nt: TGTGCCAGCAGCTCCTTGCCCCGGCAGGGAGAGACCCAGTACTTC
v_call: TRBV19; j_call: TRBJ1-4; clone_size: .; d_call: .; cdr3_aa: CASSMFSIDEKLFF; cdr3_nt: TGTGCCAGTAGTATGTTCTCGATCGATGAAAAACTGTTTTTT
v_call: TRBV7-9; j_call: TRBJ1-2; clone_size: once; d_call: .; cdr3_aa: CASSYRTELLWQNYGYTF; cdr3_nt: TGTGCCAGCAGCTACCGGACAGAACTATTATGGCAAAACTATGGCTACACCTTC
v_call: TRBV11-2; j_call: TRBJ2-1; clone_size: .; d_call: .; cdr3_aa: CASSVRGAGGGWEQFF; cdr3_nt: TGTGCCAGCAGCGTCCGCGGGGCGGGCGGGGGCTGGGAGCAGTTCTTC
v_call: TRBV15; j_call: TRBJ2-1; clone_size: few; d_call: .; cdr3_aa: CATSSNYNEQFF; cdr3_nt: TGTGCCACCAGCAGCAATTACAATGAGCAGTTCTTC
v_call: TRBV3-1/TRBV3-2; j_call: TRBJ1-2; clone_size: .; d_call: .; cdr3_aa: CASSQSGLNEKGYTF; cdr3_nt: TGTGCCAGCAGCCAATCAGGCCTTAATGAAAAGGGCTACACCTTC
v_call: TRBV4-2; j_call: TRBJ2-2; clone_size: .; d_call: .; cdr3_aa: CASSQESYTGELFF; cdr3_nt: TGTGCCAGCAGCCAAGAGTCTTACACCGGGGAGCTGTTTTTT
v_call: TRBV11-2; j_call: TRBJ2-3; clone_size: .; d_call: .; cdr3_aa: CASSTRRQRADTQYF; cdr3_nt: TGTGCCAGCAGCACCCGGCGCCAGAGGGCAGATACGCAGTATTTT
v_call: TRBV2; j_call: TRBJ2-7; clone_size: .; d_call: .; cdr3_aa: CASNEQGYEQYF; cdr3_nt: TGTGCCAGCAACGAACAGGGTTACGAGCAGTACTTC
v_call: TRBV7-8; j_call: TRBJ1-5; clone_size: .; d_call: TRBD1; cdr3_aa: CASSPGQGAMSHSNQPQHF; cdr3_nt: TGTGCCAGCAGCCCAGGACAGGGGGCTATGAGCCATAGCAATCAGCCCCAGCATTTT
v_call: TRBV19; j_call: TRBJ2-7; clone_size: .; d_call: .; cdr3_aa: CASSIVPNFEQYF; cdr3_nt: TGTGCCAGTAGTATAGTCCCCAATTTCGAGCAGTACTTC
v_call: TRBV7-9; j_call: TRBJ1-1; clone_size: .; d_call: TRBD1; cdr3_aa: CASSGRQGNTEAFF; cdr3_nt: TGTGCCAGCAGCGGAAGACAGGGGAACACTGAAGCTTTCTTT
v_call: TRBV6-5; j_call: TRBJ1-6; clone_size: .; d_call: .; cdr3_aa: CASIGTANSPLHF; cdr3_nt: TGTGCCAGCATAGGGACGGCTAATTCACCCCTCCACTTT
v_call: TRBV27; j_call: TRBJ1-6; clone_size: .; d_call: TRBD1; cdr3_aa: CASRPWAGGRSPLHF; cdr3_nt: TGTGCCAGCAGACCCTGGGCAGGGGGTCGTTCACCCCTCCACTTT
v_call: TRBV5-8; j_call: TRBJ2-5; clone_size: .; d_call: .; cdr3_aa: CASSDQETQYF; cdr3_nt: TGTGCCAGCAGCGACCAAGAGACCCAGTACTTC
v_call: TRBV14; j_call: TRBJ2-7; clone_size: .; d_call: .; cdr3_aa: CASSQEGYGYF; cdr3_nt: TGTGCCAGCAGCCAAGAGGGCTACGGGTACTTC
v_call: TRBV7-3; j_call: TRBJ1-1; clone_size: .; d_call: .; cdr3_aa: CASSAQGGTEAFF; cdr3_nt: TGTGCCAGCAGCGCACAGGGTGGCACTGAAGCTTTCTTT
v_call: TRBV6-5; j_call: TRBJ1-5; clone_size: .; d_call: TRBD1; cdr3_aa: CASNDRGSNQPQHF; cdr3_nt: TGTGCCAGCAACGACAGGGGGAGCAATCAGCCCCAGCATTTT
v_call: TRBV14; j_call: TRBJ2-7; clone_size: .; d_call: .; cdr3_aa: CASKGPGSHEQYF; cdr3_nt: TGTGCCAGCAAGGGTCCAGGGTCCCACGAGCAGTACTTC
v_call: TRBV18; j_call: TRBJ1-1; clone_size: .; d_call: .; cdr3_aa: CASSPRDGEAFF; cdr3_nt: TGTGCCAGCTCACCACGGGACGGAGAAGCTTTCTTT
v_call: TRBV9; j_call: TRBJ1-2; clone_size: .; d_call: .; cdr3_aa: CASSGTPPLGFGYTF; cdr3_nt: TGTGCCAGCAGCGGGACACCTCCTCTGGGGTTTGGCTACACCTTC
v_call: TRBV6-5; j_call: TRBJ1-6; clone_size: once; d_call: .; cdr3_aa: CASSYRGGNSPLHF; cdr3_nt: TGTGCCAGCAGTTACCGAGGGGGGAATTCACCCCTCCACTTT
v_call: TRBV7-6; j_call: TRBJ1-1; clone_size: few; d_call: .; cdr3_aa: CASSENGGNTEAFF; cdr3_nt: TGTGCCAGCAGCGAGAACGGGGGGAACACTGAAGCTTTCTTT
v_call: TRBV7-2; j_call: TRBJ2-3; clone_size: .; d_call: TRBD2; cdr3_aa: CASSLELAGGLGTDTQYF; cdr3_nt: TGTGCCAGCAGCTTAGAACTAGCGGGGGGGCTGGGCACAGATACGCAGTATTTT